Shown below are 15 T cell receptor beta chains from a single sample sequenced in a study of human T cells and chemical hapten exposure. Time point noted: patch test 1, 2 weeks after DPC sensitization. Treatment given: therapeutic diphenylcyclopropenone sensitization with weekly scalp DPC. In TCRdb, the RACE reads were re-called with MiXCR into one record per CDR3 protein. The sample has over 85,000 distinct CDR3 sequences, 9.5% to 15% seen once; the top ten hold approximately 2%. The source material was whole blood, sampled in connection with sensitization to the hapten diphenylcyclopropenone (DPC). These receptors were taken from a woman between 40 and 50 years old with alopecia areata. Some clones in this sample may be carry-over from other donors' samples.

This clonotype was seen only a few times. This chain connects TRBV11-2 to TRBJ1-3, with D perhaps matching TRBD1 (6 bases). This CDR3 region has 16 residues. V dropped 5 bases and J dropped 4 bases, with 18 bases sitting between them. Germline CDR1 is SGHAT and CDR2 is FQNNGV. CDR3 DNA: TGTGCCAGCAGCCCGAGGCCACAGGGATTCGGAAACACCATATATTTT. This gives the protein CASSPRPQGFGNTIYF.

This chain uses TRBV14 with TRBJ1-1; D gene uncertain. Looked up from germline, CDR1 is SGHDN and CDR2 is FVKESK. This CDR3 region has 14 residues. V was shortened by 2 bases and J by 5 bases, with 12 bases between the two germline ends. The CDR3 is CASSQSNRWTEAFF. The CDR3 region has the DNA TGTGCCAGCAGCCAATCAAATCGATGGACTGAAGCTTTCTTT.

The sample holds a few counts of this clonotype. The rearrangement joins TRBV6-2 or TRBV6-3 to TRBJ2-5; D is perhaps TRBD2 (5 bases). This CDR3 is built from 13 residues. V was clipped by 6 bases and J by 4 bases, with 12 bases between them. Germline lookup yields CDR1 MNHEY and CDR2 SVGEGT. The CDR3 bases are TGTGCCAGCAGATACAGCGGAGGAGAGACCCAGTACTTC. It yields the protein CASRYSGGETQYF.

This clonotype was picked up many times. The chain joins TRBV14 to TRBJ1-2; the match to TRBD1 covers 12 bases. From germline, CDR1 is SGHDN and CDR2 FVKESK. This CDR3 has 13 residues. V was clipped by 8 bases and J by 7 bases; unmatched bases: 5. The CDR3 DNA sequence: TGTGCCAGCTGGGGACAGGGGGCGCGTGGCTACACCTTC. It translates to CASWGQGARGYTF.

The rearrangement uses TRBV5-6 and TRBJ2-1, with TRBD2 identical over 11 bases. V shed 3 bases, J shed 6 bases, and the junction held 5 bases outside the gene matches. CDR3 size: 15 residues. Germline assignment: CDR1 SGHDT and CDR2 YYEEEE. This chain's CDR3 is CASSSWGLAANEQFF. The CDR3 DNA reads TGTGCCAGCAGCTCCTGGGGACTAGCGGCCAATGAGCAGTTCTTC.

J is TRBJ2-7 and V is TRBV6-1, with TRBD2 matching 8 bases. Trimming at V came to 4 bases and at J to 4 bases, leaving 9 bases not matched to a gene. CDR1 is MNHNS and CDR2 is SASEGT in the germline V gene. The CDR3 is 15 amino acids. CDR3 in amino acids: CASSGKGAGEYEQYF. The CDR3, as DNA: TGTGCCAGCAGTGGCAAAGGAGCGGGGGAGTACGAGCAGTACTTC.

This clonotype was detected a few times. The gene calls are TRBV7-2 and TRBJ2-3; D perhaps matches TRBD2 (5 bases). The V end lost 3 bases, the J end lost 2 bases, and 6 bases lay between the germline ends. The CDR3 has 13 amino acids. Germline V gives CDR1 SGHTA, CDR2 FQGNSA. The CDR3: CASSFRDTDTQYF. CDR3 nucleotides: TGTGCCAGCAGCTTCCGGGACACAGATACGCAGTATTTT.

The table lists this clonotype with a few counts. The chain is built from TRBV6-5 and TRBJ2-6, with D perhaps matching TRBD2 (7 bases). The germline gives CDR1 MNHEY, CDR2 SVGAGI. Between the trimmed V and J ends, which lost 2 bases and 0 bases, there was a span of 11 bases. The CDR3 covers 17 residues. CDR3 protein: CASSYGGANSGANVLTF. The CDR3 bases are TGTGCCAGCAGTTACGGGGGGGCGAACTCTGGGGCCAACGTCCTGACTTTC.

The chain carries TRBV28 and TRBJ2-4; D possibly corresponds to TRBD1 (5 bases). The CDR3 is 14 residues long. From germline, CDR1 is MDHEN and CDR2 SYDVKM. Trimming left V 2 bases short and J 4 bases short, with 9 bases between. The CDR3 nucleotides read TGTGCCAGCAGTTTAGGCAGGGCAAAAAACATTCAGTACTTC. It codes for CASSLGRAKNIQYF.

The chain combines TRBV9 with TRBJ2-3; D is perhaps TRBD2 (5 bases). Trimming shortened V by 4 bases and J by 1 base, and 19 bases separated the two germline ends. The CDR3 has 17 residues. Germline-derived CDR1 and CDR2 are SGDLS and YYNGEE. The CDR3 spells CASSPLIGRVGTDTQYF. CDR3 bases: TGTGCCAGCAGCCCTCTGATAGGGCGGGTCGGCACAGATACGCAGTATTTT. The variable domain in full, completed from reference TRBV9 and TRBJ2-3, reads DSGVTQTPKHLITATGQRVTLRCSPRSGDLSVYWYQQSLDQGLQFLIQYYNGEERAKGNILERFSAQQFPDLHSELNLSSLELGDSALYFCASSPLIGRVGTDTQYFGPGTRLTVL.

The CDR3 DNA reads as TGTGCCAGCAGTCAGCCGGGACTAGGCCTCCAAGAGACCCAGTACTTC. Protein product: CASSQPGLGLQETQYF. J is TRBJ2-5 and V is TRBV28; 8 nucleotides align to TRBD2. V lost 5 bases, J lost 1 base, and 9 bases stayed unmatched. The CDR3 length is 16 residues. Germline assignment: CDR1 MDHEN and CDR2 SYDVKM.

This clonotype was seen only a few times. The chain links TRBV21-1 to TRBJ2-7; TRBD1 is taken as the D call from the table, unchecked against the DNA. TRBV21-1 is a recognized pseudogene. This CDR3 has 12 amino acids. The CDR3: CASSNDRSEQYF. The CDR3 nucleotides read TGTGCCAGCAGCAATGACAGATCCGAGCAGTACTTC.

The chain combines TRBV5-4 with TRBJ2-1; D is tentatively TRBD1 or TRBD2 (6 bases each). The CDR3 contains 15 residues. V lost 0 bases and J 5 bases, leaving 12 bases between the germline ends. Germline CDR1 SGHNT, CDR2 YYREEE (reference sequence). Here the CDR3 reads CASSLVGGGHNEQFF. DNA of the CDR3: TGTGCCAGCAGCTTGGTGGGGGGCGGACACAATGAGCAGTTCTTC.

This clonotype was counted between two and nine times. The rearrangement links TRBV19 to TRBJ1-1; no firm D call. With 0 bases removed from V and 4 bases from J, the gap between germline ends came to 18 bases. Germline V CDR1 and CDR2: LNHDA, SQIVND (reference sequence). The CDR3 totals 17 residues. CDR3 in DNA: TGTGCCAGTAGTATAGACTGGGATCGGCCTAGGAGCACTGAAGCTTTCTTT. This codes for CASSIDWDRPRSTEAFF.

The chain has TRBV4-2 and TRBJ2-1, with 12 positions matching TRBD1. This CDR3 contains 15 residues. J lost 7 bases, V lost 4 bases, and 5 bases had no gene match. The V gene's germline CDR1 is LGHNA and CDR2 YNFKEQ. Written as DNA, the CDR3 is TGTGCCAGCAGCCCGGGACAGGGGGCTATGAATGAGCAGTTCTTC. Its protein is CASSPGQGAMNEQFF.